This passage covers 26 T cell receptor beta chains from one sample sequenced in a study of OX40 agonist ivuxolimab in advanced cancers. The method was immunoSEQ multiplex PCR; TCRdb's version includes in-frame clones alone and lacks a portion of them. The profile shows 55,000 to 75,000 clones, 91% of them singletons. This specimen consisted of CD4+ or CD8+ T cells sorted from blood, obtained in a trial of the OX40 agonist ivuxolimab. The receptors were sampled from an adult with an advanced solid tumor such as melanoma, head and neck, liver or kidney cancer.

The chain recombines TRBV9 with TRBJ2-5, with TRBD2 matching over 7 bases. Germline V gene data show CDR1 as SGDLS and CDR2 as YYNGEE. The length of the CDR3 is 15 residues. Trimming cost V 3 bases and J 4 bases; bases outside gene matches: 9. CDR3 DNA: TGTGCCAGCAGCGCATCCGGGACTATACGAGAGACCCAGTACTTC. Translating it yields CASSASGTIRETQYF.

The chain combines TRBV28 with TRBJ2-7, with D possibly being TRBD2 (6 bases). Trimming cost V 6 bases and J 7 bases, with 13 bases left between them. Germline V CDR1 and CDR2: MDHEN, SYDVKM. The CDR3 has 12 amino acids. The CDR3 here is CASRYNRGEQYF. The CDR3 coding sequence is TGTGCCAGCAGATATAACCGGGGGGAGCAGTACTTC.

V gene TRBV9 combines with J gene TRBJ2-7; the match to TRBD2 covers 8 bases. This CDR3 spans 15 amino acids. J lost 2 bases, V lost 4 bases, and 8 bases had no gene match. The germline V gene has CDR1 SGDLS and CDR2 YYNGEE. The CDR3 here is CASSPGGRSTYEQYF. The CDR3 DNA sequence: TGTGCCAGCAGCCCGGGGGGGCGCTCCACCTACGAGCAGTACTTC.

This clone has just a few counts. This chain's CDR3 is CARTRAFF. The CDR3 DNA sequence: TGTGCCCGAACCAGGGCTTTCTTT. The V and J genes are TRBV2 and TRBJ1-1; D is ambiguous. Germline CDR1 SNHLY, CDR2 FYNNEI. V lost 11 bases, J lost 11 bases, and 9 bases lay in between. CDR3 size: 8 residues.

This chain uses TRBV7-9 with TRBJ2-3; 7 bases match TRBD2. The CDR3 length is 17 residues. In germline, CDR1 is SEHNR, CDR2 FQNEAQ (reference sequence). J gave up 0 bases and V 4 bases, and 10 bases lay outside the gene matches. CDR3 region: CASSSLVKGGSTDTQYF. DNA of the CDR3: TGTGCCAGCAGCTCCCTAGTGAAGGGAGGGAGCACAGATACGCAGTATTTT.

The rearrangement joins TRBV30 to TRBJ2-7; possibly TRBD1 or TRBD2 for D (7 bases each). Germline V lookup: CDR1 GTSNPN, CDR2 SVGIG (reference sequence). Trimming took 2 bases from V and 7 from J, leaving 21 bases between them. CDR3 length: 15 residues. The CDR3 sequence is CAWSPHQGGTGEQYF. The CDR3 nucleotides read TGTGCCTGGAGTCCACACCAGGGGGGGACTGGGGAGCAGTACTTC.

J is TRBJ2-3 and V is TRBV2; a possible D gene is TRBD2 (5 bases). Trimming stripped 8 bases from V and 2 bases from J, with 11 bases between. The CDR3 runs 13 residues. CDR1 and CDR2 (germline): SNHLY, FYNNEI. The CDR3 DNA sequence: TGTGCCAGCTTAAGCGGAAACACAGATACGCAGTATTTT. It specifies CASLSGNTDTQYF.

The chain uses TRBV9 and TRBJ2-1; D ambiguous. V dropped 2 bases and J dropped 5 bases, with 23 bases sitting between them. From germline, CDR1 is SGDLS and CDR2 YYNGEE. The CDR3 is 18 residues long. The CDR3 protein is CASSVHRAGIDYNNEQFF. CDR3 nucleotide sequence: TGTGCCAGCAGCGTTCACCGGGCCGGAATCGATTATAACAATGAGCAGTTCTTC.

The CDR3 DNA is TGTGCCAGCAGTGAAGGACAGGGATACAATGAGCAGTTCTTC. This encodes CASSEGQGYNEQFF. This chain connects TRBV2 to TRBJ2-1; TRBD1 matches 7 bases. This CDR3 is built from 14 residues. Germline CDR1 SNHLY, CDR2 FYNNEI. V was clipped by 1 base and J by 4 bases; unmatched bases: 1. Based on the CDR3 plus reference TRBV2 and TRBJ2-1, the full variable domain is EPEVTQTPSHQVTQMGQEVILRCVPISNHLYFYWYRQILGQKVEFLVSFYNNEISEKSEIFDDQFSVERPDGSNFTLKIRSTKLEDSAMYFCASSEGQGYNEQFFGPGTRLTVL.

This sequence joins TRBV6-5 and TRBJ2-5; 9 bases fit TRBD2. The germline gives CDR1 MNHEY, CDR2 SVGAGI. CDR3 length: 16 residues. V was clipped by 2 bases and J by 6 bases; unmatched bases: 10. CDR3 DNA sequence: TGTGCCAGCAGTTACGGCTCGGCGGGAGGGCCGAAGACCCAGTACTTC. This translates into CASSYGSAGGPKTQYF.

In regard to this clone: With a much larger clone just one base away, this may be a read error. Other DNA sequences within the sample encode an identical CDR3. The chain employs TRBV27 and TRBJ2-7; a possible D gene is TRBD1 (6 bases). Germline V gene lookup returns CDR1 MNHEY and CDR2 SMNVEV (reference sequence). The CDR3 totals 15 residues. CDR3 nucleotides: TGTGCCAGCAGTTTATCTCAGGGGCTGACTTACGAGCAGTACTTT. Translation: CASSLSQGLTYEQYF.

DNA for the CDR3: TGTGCCAGCAGCGCGGGACTAGCGGAATACGAGCAGTACTTC. Its protein is CASSAGLAEYEQYF. The chain combines TRBV7-2 with TRBJ2-7, with 11 bases fitting TRBD2. The V and J ends lost 5 bases and 4 bases, in that order; junction bases with no gene match: 4. Per the germline V gene, CDR1 is SGHTA and CDR2 is FQGNSA. The CDR3 is 14 amino acids.

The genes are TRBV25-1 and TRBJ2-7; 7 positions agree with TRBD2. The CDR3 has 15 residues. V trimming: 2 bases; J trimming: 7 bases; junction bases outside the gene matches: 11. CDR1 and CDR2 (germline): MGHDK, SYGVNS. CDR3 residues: CASSEVEGGPGEQYF. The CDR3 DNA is TGTGCCAGCAGTGAAGTGGAGGGAGGGCCGGGGGAGCAGTACTTC.

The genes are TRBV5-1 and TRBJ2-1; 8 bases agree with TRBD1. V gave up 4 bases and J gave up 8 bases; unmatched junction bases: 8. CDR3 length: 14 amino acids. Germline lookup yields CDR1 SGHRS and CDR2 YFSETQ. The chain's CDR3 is CASSKDREIHEQFF. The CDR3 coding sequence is TGCGCCAGCAGCAAGGACAGGGAAATCCATGAGCAGTTCTTC.

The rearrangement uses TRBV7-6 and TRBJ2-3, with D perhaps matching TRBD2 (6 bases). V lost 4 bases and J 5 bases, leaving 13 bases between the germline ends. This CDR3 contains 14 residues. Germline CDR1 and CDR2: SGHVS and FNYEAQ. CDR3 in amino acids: CASSSRMGLDTQYF. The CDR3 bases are TGTGCCAGCAGCTCGAGGATGGGACTAGATACGCAGTATTTT.

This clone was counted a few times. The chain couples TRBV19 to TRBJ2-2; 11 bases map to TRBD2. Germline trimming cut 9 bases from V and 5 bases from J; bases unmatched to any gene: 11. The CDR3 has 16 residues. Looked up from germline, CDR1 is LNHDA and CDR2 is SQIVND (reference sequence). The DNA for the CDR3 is TGTGCCAGCATCCCTACTAGCGGGAGTCAAACCGGGGAGCTGTTTTTT. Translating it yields CASIPTSGSQTGELFF. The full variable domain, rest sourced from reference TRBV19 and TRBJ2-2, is DGGITQSPKYLFRKEGQNVTLSCEQNLNHDAMYWYRQDPGQGLRLIYYSQIVNDFQKGDIAEGYSVSREKKESFPLTVTSAQKNPTAFYLCASIPTSGSQTGELFFGEGSRLTVL.

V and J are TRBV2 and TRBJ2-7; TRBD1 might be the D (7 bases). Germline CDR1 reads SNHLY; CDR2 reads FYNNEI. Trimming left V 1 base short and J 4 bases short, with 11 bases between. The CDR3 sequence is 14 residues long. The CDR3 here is CASSEEAGGYEQYF. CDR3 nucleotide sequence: TGTGCCAGCAGTGAAGAGGCAGGGGGGTACGAGCAGTACTTC.

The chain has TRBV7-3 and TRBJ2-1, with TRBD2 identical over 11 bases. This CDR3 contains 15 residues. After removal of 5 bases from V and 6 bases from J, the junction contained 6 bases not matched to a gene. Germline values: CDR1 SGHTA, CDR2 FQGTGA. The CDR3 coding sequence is TGTGCCAGCAGCGTACTAGCGGGAGTTCCCAATGAGCAGTTCTTC. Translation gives CASSVLAGVPNEQFF.

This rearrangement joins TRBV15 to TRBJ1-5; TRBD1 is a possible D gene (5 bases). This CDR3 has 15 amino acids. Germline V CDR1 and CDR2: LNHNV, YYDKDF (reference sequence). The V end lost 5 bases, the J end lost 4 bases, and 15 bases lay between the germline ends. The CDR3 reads CATSPYSGQNQPQHF. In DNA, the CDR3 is TGTGCCACCAGCCCCTACAGCGGACAAAATCAGCCCCAGCATTTT.

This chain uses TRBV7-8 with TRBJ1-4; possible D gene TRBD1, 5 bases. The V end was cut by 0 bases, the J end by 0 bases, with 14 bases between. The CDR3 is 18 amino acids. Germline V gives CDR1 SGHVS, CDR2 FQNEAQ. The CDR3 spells CASSLAVGTYATNEKLFF. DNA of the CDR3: TGTGCCAGCAGCTTAGCGGTCGGGACTTACGCAACTAATGAAAAACTGTTTTTT.

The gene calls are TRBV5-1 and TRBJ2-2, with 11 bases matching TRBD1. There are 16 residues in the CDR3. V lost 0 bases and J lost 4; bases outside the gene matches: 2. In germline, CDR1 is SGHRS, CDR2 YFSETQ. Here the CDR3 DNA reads TGCGCCAGCAGCTTGGCCGGACAGGGGGCCACCGGGGAGCTGTTTTTT. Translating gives CASSLAGQGATGELFF.

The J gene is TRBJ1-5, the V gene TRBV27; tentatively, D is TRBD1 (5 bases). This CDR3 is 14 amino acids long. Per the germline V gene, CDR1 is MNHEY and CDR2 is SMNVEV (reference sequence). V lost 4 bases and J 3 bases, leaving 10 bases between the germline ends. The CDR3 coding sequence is TGTGCCAGCAGTTACGCAGGGCTCAATCAGCCCCAGCATTTT. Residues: CASSYAGLNQPQHF.

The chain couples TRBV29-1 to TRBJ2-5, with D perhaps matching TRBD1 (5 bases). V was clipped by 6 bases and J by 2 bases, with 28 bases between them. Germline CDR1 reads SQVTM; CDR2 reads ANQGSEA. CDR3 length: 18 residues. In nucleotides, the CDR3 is TGCAGCGTCTTCGATTCGATCATGAGGACACCGGATCAAGAGACCCAGTACTTC. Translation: CSVFDSIMRTPDQETQYF.

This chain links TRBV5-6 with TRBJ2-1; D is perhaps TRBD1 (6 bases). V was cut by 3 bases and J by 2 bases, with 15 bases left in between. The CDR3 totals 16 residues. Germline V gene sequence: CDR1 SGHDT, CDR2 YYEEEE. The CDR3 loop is CASSSLRDITYNEQFF. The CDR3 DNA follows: TGTGCCAGCAGCTCACTCCGGGACATCACCTACAATGAGCAGTTCTTC.

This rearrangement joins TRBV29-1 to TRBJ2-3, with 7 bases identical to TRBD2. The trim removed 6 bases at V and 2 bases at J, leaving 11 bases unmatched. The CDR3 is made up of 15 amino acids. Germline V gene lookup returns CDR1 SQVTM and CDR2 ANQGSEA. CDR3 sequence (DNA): TGCAGCGTCCGAGGGTGGGGACTAAACACAGATACGCAGTATTTT. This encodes CSVRGWGLNTDTQYF.

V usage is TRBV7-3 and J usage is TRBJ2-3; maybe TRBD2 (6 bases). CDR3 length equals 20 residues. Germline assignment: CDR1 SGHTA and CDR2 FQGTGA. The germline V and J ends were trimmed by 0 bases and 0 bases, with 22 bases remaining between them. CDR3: CASSLTFAGLGWNSTDTQYF. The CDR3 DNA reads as TGTGCCAGCAGCTTAACGTTCGCGGGACTGGGTTGGAATAGCACAGATACGCAGTATTTT.